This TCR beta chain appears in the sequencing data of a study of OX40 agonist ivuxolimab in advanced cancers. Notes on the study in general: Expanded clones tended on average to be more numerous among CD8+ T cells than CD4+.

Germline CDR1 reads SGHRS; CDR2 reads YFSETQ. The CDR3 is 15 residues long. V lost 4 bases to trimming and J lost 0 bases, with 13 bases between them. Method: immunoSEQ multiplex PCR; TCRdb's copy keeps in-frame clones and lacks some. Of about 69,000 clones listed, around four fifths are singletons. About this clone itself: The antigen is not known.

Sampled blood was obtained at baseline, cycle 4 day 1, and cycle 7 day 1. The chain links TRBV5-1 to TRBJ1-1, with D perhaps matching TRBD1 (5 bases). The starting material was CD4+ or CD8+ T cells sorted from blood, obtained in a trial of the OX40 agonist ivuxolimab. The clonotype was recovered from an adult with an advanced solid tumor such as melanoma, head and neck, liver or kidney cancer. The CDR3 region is CASSLSTAMNTEAFF. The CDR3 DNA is TGCGCCAGCAGCCTTTCGACAGCAATGAACACTGAAGCTTTCTTT.